One and the same sample provided the 27 T cell receptor beta chains below, sequenced in a study of cytotoxic CD8 clonotypes in ibrutinib-treated CLL. Clones were sequenced by immunoSEQ multiplex PCR, and TCRdb holds only the in-frame ones, with some missing. The sample holds about 160,000 clones, approximately 90% seen once. Sequencing used PBMCs, obtained at disease progression, from a patient treated with ibrutinib. All receptors derive from a human donor with chronic lymphocytic leukemia.

The chain links TRBV18 to TRBJ2-1; the match to TRBD1 covers 9 bases. V was pared by 4 bases and J by 6 bases, with 10 bases of the junction left unmatched. This CDR3 is 16 amino acids long. Per germline, CDR1 KGHSH and CDR2 LQKENI. Here the CDR3 reads CASSRTTGGEVNEQFF. CDR3 in DNA: TGTGCCAGCTCACGTACGACAGGGGGGGAGGTCAATGAGCAGTTCTTC.

The rearrangement uses TRBV18 and TRBJ1-5; a possible D gene is TRBD1 (6 bases). The CDR3 contains 16 residues. Trimming shortened V by 0 bases and J by 7 bases, and 16 bases separated the two germline ends. Germline V lookup: CDR1 KGHSH, CDR2 LQKENI. The CDR3 here is CASSPPAGEIGQPQHF. CDR3 bases: TGTGCCAGCTCACCACCGGCAGGGGAAATTGGACAGCCCCAGCATTTT.

Only one count was recorded for this clone. The chain uses TRBV6-5 and TRBJ1-1; D gene ambiguous. CDR3 length: 14 residues. Per germline, CDR1 MNHEY and CDR2 SVGAGI. The ends were cut back, 6 bases at V and 1 base at J, with 12 bases in the middle. The CDR3 spells CASSPVGRNTEAFF. CDR3 DNA sequence: TGTGCCAGCAGCCCCGTGGGGAGGAACACTGAAGCTTTCTTT.

V is TRBV20-1 and J is TRBJ1-2; no clear D gene. The CDR3 runs 10 residues. The germline CDR1 and CDR2 sequences are DFQATT and SNEGSKA (reference sequence). Trimming took off 5 bases at V and 4 bases at J, with 5 bases between the two ends. CDR3 sequence (DNA): TGCAGTGCTCTGGGCTATGGCTACACCTTC. Encoded protein: CSALGYGYTF.

V and J are TRBV5-6 and TRBJ2-3; D perhaps matches TRBD2 (5 bases). Germline V gives CDR1 SGHDT, CDR2 YYEEEE. The CDR3 is made up of 12 amino acids. Trimming stripped 3 bases from V and 3 bases from J, with 5 bases between. CDR3 amino acids: CASSSGTDTQYF. The CDR3 DNA reads as TGTGCCAGCAGCTCGGGGACAGATACGCAGTATTTT.

V is TRBV29-1 and J is TRBJ1-5; D might be TRBD1 (6 bases). The CDR3 is 13 residues long. Per germline, CDR1 SQVTM and CDR2 ANQGSEA. V shed 6 bases and J shed 1 base, with 10 bases lying between them. The CDR3 DNA sequence: TGCAGCGTGAAGGACAGAAGCAATCAGCCCCAGCATTTT. This encodes CSVKDRSNQPQHF. Full variable domain (missing parts from reference TRBV29-1 and TRBJ1-5): SAVISQKPSRDICQRGTSLTIQCQVDSQVTMMFWYRQQPGQSLTLIATANQGSEATYESGFVIDKFPISRPNLTFSTLTVSNMSPEDSSIYLCSVKDRSNQPQHFGDGTRLSIL.

The chain combines TRBV20-1 with TRBJ1-1, with a tentative D call TRBD1 (6 bases). CDR3 length equals 11 residues. Germline CDR1 and CDR2: DFQATT and SNEGSKA (reference sequence). The DNA of the CDR3 is TGCTCTAGGGGGGAACACACTGAAGCTTTCTTT. Translated: CSRGEHTEAFF.

This chain uses TRBV7-9 with TRBJ1-5, with no clear D. This CDR3 has 15 residues. Per the germline V gene, CDR1 is SEHNR and CDR2 is FQNEAQ (reference sequence). V lost 1 base to trimming and J lost 2 bases, with 9 bases between them. The DNA of the CDR3 is TGTGCCAGCAGCTTAGGCCAAAGGGGCAATCAGCCCCAGCATTTT. It encodes CASSLGQRGNQPQHF.

The chain uses TRBV9 and TRBJ2-1, with D possibly being TRBD1 or TRBD2 (6 bases each). The CDR3 sequence is 15 residues long. Germline assignment: CDR1 SGDLS and CDR2 YYNGEE. Trimming removed 2 bases from V and 6 bases from J, with 15 bases in between. The CDR3 sequence: CASSVVVGGGNEQFF. The CDR3 coding sequence is TGTGCCAGCAGCGTGGTGGTGGGGGGCGGCAATGAGCAGTTCTTC.

The genes are TRBV5-5 and TRBJ2-3; D might be TRBD1 (5 bases). Trimming took 3 bases from V and 4 from J, leaving 12 bases between them. The CDR3 spans 14 residues. CDR1 SGHKS and CDR2 YYEKEE come from the germline V gene (reference sequence). The CDR3 region is CASSSVQGSDTQYF. DNA for the CDR3: TGTGCCAGCAGCTCAGTCCAGGGATCAGATACGCAGTATTTT.

This rearrangement joins TRBV7-9 to TRBJ2-1; 9 nucleotides align to TRBD2. The CDR3 sequence is 13 residues long. Unmatched junction bases numbered 10, after V lost 5 bases and J lost 14 bases. Germline loops: CDR1 SEHNR, CDR2 FQNEAQ (reference sequence). The CDR3 loop reads CASSAPTAGGKFF. CDR3 bases: TGTGCCAGCAGCGCACCTACAGCGGGGGGCAAGTTCTTC.

The chain combines TRBV5-6 with TRBJ2-7; tentatively, D is TRBD1 or TRBD2 (5 bases each). V dropped 3 bases and J dropped 5 bases, with 12 bases sitting between them. The germline V gene encodes CDR1 SGHDT and CDR2 YYEEEE. The CDR3 totals 13 residues. This CDR3 is CASSSGQGDEQYF. As DNA, the CDR3 is TGTGCCAGCAGCTCAGGGCAGGGAGACGAGCAGTACTTC.

The chain is built from TRBV6-5 and TRBJ2-7; D gene unclear. From germline, CDR1 is MNHEY and CDR2 SVGAGI. Trimming stripped 3 bases from V and 1 base from J, with 7 bases between. The CDR3 totals 13 residues. CDR3 nucleotide sequence: TGTGCCAGCAGTTATAGTCCGTCCTACGAGCAGTACTTC. Its translation is CASSYSPSYEQYF.

This sequence joins TRBV30 and TRBJ1-3; D remains ambiguous. Germline V gene sequence: CDR1 GTSNPN, CDR2 SVGIG (reference sequence). The CDR3 length is 13 residues. V lost 3 bases to trimming and J lost 0 bases, with 6 bases between them. The CDR3 bases are TGTGCCTGGAGCGGGGACTCTGGAAACACCATATATTTT. It specifies CAWSGDSGNTIYF.

This sequence joins TRBV9 and TRBJ2-1; D is uncertain. The V gene's germline CDR1 is SGDLS and CDR2 YYNGEE. V lost 0 bases to trimming and J lost 2 bases, with 6 bases between them. The CDR3 is 14 residues long. The CDR3 loop is CASSVDSTYNEQFF. Here the CDR3 DNA reads TGTGCCAGCAGCGTAGATAGCACCTACAATGAGCAGTTCTTC.

The genes are TRBV5-6 and TRBJ1-1, with a tentative D call TRBD1 (5 bases). The ends were cut back, 2 bases at V and 5 bases at J, with 13 bases in the middle. The germline CDR1 and CDR2 sequences are SGHDT and YYEEEE. The CDR3 covers 14 residues. The CDR3 is CASSFWQGGTEAFF. CDR3 coding DNA: TGTGCCAGCAGCTTTTGGCAGGGAGGGACTGAAGCTTTCTTT. The whole variable domain, filled in from reference TRBV5-6 and TRBJ1-1, reads DAGVTQSPTHLIKTRGQQVTLRCSPKSGHDTVSWYQQALGQGPQFIFQYYEEEERQRGNFPDRFSGHQFPNYSSELNVNALLLGDSALYLCASSFWQGGTEAFFGQGTRLTVV.

The chain combines TRBV7-3 with TRBJ2-7; unclear D gene. V shed 5 bases and J shed 0 bases, with 23 bases lying between them. The germline V gene has CDR1 SGHTA and CDR2 FQGTGA. CDR3 length equals 18 residues. CDR3 DNA: TGTGCCAGCAGCCAGCCCTCTGGGCCCCCCACAAGCTCCTACGAGCAGTACTTC. Translating it yields CASSQPSGPPTSSYEQYF.

V is TRBV7-2 and J is TRBJ1-2; D is perhaps TRBD1 (6 bases). The CDR3 is 15 residues long. Trimming removed 3 bases from V and 3 bases from J, with 14 bases in between. Germline CDR1 reads SGHTA; CDR2 reads FQGNSA. CDR3 sequence: CASSLSAGDHYGYTF. The CDR3 region has the DNA TGTGCCAGCAGCTTGTCGGCAGGGGACCACTATGGCTACACCTTC.

J is TRBJ1-3 and V is TRBV19; tentatively, D is TRBD1 (6 bases). CDR3 length: 18 residues. Germline assignment: CDR1 LNHDA and CDR2 SQIVND (reference sequence). Trimming took 6 bases from V and 0 from J, leaving 21 bases between them. The CDR3 here is CASRRGPTGWFSGNTIYF. The CDR3 nucleotides read TGTGCCAGTAGGCGCGGCCCGACAGGATGGTTCTCTGGAAACACCATATATTTT.

The chain uses TRBV19 and TRBJ2-3; 9 bases fit TRBD1. Trimming removed 5 bases from V and 0 bases from J; junction bases left unmatched: 6. The germline CDR1 and CDR2 sequences are LNHDA and SQIVND (reference sequence). The CDR3 consists of 16 residues. Here the CDR3 reads CASSGRQGDSTDTQYF. The CDR3 nucleotides are TGTGCCAGTAGTGGTCGACAGGGGGATAGCACAGATACGCAGTATTTT.

Concerning this clone: The junction departs from the called germline gene at one end, perhaps through a read error. This chain links TRBV27 with TRBJ2-1; TRBD2 matches 13 bases. In germline, CDR1 is MNHEY, CDR2 SMNVEV (reference sequence). This CDR3 has 14 residues. The CDR3 is CASSLELAGGRVVF. CDR3 in DNA: TGTGCCAGCAGTTTGGAACTAGCGGGAGGGCGGGTCGTCTTC.

The CDR3 loop is CASSQPPSGSGNTIYF. The CDR3, as DNA: TGTGCCAGCAGCCAACCCCCCAGTGGCTCTGGAAACACCATATATTTT. J is TRBJ1-3 and V is TRBV4-2; D not resolved. The ends were cut back, 2 bases at V and 0 bases at J, with 11 bases in the middle. The CDR3 is 16 amino acids. Germline V gene data show CDR1 as LGHNA and CDR2 as YNFKEQ.

The CDR3 reads CASNWGGGYTF. DNA for the CDR3: TGTGCCAGTAATTGGGGGGGTGGCTACACCTTC. V and J are TRBV19 and TRBJ1-2; TRBD1 might be the D (5 bases). In germline, CDR1 is LNHDA, CDR2 SQIVND (reference sequence). The CDR3 spans 11 residues. V was pared by 7 bases and J by 7 bases, with 10 bases between.

CDR3 in DNA: TGTGCCAGCAGCTTAGACCTAGTGGGCACAGATACGCAGTATTTT. This translates into CASSLDLVGTDTQYF. The chain combines TRBV7-2 with TRBJ2-3, with unresolved D. The CDR3 has 15 amino acids. V lost 1 base and J lost 1, with 9 bases in between. Per the germline V gene, CDR1 is SGHTA and CDR2 is FQGNSA.

This clone occurred once. V gene TRBV29-1 combines with J gene TRBJ1-1; no definite D call. V was shortened by 3 bases and J by 8 bases, with 13 bases between the two germline ends. The CDR3 covers 12 residues. The germline V gene has CDR1 SQVTM and CDR2 ANQGSEA. CDR3: CSVDMSDGEAFF. The CDR3 DNA sequence: TGCAGCGTTGATATGAGCGATGGAGAAGCTTTCTTT.

The chain combines TRBV27 with TRBJ1-5; D possibly corresponds to TRBD1 (5 bases). Germline values: CDR1 MNHEY, CDR2 SMNVEV (reference sequence). The CDR3 covers 16 residues. Trimming stripped 11 bases from V and 6 bases from J, with 26 bases between. The CDR3 coding sequence is TGTGCCTCACCTTACCACCGCAGGGAACTGGGTCAGCCCCAGCATTTT. This gives the protein CASPYHRRELGQPQHF.

The CDR3 region is CATSSPSGDSYEQYF. The CDR3 DNA sequence: TGTGCCACCAGCAGCCCATCGGGGGACTCCTACGAGCAGTACTTC. V is TRBV15 and J is TRBJ2-7; D may be TRBD2 (6 bases). Per the germline V gene, CDR1 is LNHNV and CDR2 is YYDKDF (reference sequence). Trimming removed 3 bases at V and 0 bases at J, with 12 bases between. The CDR3 spans 15 residues.